A selection of T cell receptor beta chains follows, all from one sample in a study of blood T cell repertoires in COVID-19. Generated by immunoSEQ multiplex PCR, the TCRdb table keeps only in-frame clones and is missing some. This sample has 100,000 to 120,000 clones, with around nine tenths found just once. Sequencing was done on a sample of peripheral blood. These receptors were taken from a woman aged 70-85 years who had recovered from COVID-19. The CDR3 runs from the conserved cysteine through the conserved F or W.

TRBJ1-6 TRBV7-3 CASSLNRGGNSPLHF
TRBJ2-1 TRBV15 CATSRDDGGTADNEQFF
TRBJ1-2 TRBV12-3/TRBV12-4 CASSFGQGRGYTF
TRBJ2-7 TRBV10-3 CAISESLGTGVADYEQYF
TRBJ2-1 TRBV5-4 CASSPRAGVAYNEQFF
TRBJ2-2 TRBV4-1 CASSQDARGAPEWNTGELFF
TRBJ1-2 TRBV28 CASSAHDLRDNYYGYTF
TRBJ1-1 TRBV19 CASSIDRQGWTEAFF
TRBJ1-1 TRBV7-2 CASSLIPALSGEAFF
TRBJ1-1 TRBV7-3 CASSAYRNTEAFF
TRBJ1-1 TRBV12-5 CASGPGQGLNTEAFF
TRBJ1-2 TRBV28 CASSFGGQPYGYTF
TRBJ2-5 TRBV10-3 CAHQRSGGETQYF
TRBJ1-6 TRBV5-1 CASSDGQGGSYNSPLHF
TRBJ2-2 TRBV4-2 CASSPDRGKDTGELFF
TRBJ1-5 TRBV6-5 CASSSRGRSANQPQHF
TRBJ2-5 TRBV5-6 CASSFGQGAAETQYF
TRBJ2-3 TRBV2 CASSLDRGRGGTQYF
TRBJ1-1 TRBV5-1 CASSSGQGTNTEAFF
TRBJ2-2 TRBV3-1/TRBV3-2 CASSQGLAGVGTGELFF
TRBJ2-1 TRBV5-1 CASREGLAGGSSYNEQFF
TRBJ1-2 TRBV28 CASSPGGYGYTF
TRBJ2-7 TRBV30 CAWGFSYEQYF
TRBJ2-1 TRBV28 CASFGRDRHNEQFF